Given below is one T cell receptor (beta chain) in context. The data derive from a study of blood T cell repertoires in COVID-19. Study-level background: PBMCs, B-cell-depleted T cells, or T cells provided the cDNA or gDNA that made up the material.

The V end lost 5 bases, the J end lost 0 bases, and 11 bases lay between the germline ends. Germline CDR1 is SEHNR and CDR2 is FQNEAQ (reference sequence). This CDR3 spans 14 amino acids. Assay: immunoSEQ multiplex PCR; the TCRdb copy retains only in-frame clones and omits some. The data contain some 140,000 clones, about 72% of them singletons. Material for sequencing was peripheral blood. The rearrangement links TRBV7-9 to TRBJ2-7; the D gene is possibly TRBD1 (5 bases). The TCR originated in a man aged 55 to 70 who had recovered from COVID-19. The CDR3 coding sequence is TGTGCCAGCAGCCGCAGGGATCTCTCCTACGAGCAGTACTTC. This gives the protein CASSRRDLSYEQYF.